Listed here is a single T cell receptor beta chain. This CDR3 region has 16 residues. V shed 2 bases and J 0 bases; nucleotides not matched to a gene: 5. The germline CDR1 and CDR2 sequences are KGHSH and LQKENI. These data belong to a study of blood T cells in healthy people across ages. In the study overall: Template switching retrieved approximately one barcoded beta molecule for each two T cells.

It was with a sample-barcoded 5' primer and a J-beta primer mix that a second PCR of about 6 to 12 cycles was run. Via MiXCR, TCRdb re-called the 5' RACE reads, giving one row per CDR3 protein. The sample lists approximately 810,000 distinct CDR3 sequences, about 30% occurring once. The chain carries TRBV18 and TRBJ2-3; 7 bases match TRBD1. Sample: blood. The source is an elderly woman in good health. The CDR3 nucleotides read TGTGCCAGCTCACCAAAACCGGGACAGAGCACAGATACGCAGTATTTT. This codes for CASSPKPGQSTDTQYF.